This TCR beta chain appears in the sequencing data of a study of blood T cell repertoires in COVID-19. Germline CDR1 is SGHKS and CDR2 is YYEKEE (reference sequence). Trimming cost V 0 bases and J 7 bases, with 11 bases left between them. This CDR3 has 14 residues. Only in-frame clones appear in the TCRdb table, and some are missing; sequencing was by immunoSEQ multiplex PCR. The sample includes 75,000 to 95,000 clones, more than 75% of them seen just once. The sequence was collected from a human donor in a cohort sampled during active COVID-19. This chain links TRBV5-5 with TRBJ2-1; the D gene is possibly TRBD2 (5 bases). Sequences were obtained from peripheral blood. CDR3 in amino acids: CASSLVTTNNEQFF. The CDR3 DNA follows: TGTGCCAGCAGCTTGGTTACGACTAATAATGAGCAGTTCTTC.